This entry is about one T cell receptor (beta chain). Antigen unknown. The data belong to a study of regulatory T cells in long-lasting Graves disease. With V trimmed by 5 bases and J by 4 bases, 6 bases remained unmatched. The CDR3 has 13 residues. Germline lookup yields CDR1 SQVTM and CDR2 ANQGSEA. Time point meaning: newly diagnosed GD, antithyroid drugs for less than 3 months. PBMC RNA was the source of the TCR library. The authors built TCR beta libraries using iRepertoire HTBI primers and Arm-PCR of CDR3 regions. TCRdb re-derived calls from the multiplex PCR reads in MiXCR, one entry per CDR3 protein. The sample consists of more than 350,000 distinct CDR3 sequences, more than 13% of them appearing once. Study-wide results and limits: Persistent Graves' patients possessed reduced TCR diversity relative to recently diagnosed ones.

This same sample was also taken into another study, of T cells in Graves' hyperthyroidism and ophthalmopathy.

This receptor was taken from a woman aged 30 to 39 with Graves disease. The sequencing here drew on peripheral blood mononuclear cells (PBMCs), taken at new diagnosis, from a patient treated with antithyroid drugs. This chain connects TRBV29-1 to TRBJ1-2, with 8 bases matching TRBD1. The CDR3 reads CSVSPGGRYGYTF. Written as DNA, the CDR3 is TGCAGCGTTTCCCCAGGGGGCCGCTATGGCTACACCTTC.